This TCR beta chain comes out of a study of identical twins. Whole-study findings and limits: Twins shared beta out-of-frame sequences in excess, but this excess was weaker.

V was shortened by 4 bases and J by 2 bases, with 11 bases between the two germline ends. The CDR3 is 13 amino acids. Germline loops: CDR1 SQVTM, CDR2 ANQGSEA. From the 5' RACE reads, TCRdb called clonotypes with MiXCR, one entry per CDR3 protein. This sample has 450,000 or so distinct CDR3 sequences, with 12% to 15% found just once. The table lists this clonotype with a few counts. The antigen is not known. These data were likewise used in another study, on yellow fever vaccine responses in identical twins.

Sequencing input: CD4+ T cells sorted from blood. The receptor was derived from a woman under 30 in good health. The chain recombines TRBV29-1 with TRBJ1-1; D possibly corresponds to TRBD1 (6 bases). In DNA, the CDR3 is TGCAGCGTTGCTTTGGGGGGCAACACTGAAGCTTTCTTT. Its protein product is CSVALGGNTEAFF.